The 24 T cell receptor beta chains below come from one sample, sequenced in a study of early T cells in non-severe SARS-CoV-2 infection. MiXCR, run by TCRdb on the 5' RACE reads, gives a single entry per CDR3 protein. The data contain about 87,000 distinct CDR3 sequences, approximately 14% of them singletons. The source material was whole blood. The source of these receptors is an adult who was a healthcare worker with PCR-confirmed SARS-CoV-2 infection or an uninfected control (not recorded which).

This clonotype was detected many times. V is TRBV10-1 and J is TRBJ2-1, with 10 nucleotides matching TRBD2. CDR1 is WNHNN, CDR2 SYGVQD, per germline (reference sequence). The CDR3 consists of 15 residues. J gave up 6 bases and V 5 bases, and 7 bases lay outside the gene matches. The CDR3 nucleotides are TGCGCCAGCAGTCCCCTAGCGGGGGTTCGCAATGAGCAGTTCTTC. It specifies CASSPLAGVRNEQFF.

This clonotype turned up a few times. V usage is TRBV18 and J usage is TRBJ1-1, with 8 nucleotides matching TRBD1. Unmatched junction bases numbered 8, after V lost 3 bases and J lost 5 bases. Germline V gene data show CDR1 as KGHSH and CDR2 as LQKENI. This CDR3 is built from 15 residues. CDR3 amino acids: CASSPSDRGLTEAFF. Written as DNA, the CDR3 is TGTGCCAGCTCACCCTCTGACAGGGGCCTGACTGAAGCTTTCTTT.

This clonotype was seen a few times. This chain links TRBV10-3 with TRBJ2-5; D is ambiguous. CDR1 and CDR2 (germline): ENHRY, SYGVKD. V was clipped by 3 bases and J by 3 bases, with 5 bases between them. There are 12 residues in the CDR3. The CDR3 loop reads CAISEWEETQYF. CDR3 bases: TGTGCCATCAGTGAATGGGAAGAGACCCAGTACTTC.

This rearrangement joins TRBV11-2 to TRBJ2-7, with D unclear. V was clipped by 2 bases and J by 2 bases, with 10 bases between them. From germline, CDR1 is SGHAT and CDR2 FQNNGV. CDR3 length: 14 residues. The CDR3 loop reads CASSLSFDTYEQYF. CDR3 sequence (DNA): TGTGCCAGCAGCTTAAGTTTTGACACCTACGAGCAGTACTTC.

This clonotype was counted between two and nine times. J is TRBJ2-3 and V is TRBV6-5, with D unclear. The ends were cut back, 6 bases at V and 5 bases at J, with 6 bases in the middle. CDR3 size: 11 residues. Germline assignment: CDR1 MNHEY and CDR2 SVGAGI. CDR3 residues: CASRLRDTQYF. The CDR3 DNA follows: TGTGCCAGCAGATTGCGAGATACGCAGTATTTT.

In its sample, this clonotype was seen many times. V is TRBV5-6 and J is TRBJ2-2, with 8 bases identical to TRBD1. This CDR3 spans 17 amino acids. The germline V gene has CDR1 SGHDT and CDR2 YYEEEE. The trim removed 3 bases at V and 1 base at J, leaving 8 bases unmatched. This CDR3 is CASSSTGTGLNTGELFF. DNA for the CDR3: TGTGCCAGCAGCTCGACCGGGACAGGTTTGAACACCGGGGAGCTGTTTTTT.

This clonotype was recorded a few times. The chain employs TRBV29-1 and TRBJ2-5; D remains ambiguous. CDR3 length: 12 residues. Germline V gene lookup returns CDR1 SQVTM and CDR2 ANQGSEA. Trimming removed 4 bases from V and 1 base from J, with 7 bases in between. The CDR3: CSVASAQETQYF. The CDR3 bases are TGCAGCGTTGCGTCGGCCCAAGAGACCCAGTACTTC.

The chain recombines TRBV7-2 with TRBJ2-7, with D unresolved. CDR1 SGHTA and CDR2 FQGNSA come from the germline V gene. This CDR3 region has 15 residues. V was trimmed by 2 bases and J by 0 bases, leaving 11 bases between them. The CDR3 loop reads CASSLPRLGSYEQYF. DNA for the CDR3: TGTGCCAGCAGCTTACCCCGACTGGGCTCCTACGAGCAGTACTTC.

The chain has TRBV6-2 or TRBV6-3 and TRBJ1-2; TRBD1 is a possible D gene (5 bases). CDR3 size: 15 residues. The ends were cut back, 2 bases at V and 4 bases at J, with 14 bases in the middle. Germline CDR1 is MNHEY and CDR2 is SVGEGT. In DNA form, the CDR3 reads TGTGCCAGCAGTTACGTGGGGGAAGGACGCTATGGCTACACCTTC. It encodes CASSYVGEGRYGYTF.

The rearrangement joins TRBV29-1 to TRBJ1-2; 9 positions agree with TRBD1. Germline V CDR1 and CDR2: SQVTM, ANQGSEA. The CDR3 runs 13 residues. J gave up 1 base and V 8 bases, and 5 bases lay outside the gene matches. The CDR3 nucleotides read TGCAGCACTAGGACAGGGGTTAACTATGGCTACACCTTC. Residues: CSTRTGVNYGYTF.

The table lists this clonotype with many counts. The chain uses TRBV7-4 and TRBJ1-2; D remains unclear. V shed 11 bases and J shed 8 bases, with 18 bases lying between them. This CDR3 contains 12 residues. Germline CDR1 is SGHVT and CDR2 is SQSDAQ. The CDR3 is CALEVETDGYTF. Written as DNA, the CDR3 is TGTGCCTTGGAGGTAGAAACAGACGGCTACACCTTC.

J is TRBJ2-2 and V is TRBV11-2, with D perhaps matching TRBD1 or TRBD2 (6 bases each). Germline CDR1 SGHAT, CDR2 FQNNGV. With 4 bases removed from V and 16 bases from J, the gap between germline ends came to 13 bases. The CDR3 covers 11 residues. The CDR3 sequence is CASSSLGGQFF. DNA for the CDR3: TGTGCCAGCAGCTCGTTGGGGGGACAGTTTTTT. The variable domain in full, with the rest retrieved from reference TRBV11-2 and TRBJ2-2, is EAGVAQSPRYKIIEKRQSVAFWCNPISGHATLYWYQQILGQGPKLLIQFQNNGVVDDSQLPKDRFSAERLKGVDSTLKIQPAKLEDSAVYLCASSSLGGQFFGEGSRLTVL.

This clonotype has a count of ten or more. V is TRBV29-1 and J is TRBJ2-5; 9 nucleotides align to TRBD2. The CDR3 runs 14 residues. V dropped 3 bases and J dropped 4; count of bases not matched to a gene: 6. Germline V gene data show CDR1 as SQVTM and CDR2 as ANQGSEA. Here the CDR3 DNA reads TGCAGCGTTGATTCCAGCGGGGGGCGAGAGACCCAGTACTTC. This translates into CSVDSSGGRETQYF.

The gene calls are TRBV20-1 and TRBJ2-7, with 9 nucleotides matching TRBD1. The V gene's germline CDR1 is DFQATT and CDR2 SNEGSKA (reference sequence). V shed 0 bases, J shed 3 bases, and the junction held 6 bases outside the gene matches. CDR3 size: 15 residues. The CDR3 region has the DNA TGCAGTGCTAGAGATTTGGGACAGGGCCTCTACGAGCAGTACTTC. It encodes CSARDLGQGLYEQYF.

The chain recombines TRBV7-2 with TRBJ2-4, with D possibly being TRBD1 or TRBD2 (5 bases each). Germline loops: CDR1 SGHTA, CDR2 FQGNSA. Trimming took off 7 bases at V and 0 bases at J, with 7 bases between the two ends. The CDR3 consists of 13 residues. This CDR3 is CASTGTAKNIQYF. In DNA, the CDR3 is TGTGCCAGCACCGGGACAGCCAAAAACATTCAGTACTTC.

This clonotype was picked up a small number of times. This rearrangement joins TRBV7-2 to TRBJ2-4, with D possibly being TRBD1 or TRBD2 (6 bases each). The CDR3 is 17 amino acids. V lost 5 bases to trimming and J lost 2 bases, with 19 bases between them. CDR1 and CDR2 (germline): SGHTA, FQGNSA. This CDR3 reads CASSPQPGAFTKNIQYF. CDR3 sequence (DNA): TGTGCCAGCAGCCCTCAACCGGGGGCCTTTACCAAAAACATTCAGTACTTC.

The CDR3 DNA is TGTGCCAGCAGCCCATTCGCGAGCTCTGGAAACACCATATATTTT. It specifies CASSPFASSGNTIYF. The rearrangement joins TRBV5-5 to TRBJ1-3; D remains ambiguous. This CDR3 spans 15 amino acids. Looked up from germline, CDR1 is SGHKS and CDR2 is YYEKEE (reference sequence). V was cut by 4 bases and J by 0 bases, with 11 bases left in between.

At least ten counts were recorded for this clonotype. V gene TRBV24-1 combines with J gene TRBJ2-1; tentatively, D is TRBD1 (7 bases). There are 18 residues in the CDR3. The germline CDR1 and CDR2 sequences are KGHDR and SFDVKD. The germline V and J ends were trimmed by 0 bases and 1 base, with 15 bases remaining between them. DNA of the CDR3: TGTGCCACCAGTGATTTGGGAGGGGGCAAGAGGTCCTACAATGAGCAGTTCTTC. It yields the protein CATSDLGGGKRSYNEQFF.

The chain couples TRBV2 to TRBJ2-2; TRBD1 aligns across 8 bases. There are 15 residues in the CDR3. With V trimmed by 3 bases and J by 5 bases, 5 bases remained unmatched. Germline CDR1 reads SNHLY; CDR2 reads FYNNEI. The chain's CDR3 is CASSDQGARTGELFF. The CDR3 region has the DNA TGTGCCAGCAGTGATCAGGGGGCCCGAACCGGGGAGCTGTTTTTT.

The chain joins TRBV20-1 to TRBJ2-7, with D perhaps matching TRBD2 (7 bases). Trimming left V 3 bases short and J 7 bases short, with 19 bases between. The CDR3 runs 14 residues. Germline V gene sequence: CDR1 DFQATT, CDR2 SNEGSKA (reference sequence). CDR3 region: CSARPGGPYPEQYF. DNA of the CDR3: TGCAGTGCTAGGCCCGGGGGGCCCTACCCTGAGCAGTACTTC.

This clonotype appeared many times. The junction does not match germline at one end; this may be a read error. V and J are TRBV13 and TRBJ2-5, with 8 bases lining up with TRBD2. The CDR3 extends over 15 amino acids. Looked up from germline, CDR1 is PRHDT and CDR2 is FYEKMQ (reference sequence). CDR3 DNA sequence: TGTGCCAGCAGCCTAGGAGCGGGGGCCCAAGAGACCCAGTACTTC. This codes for CASSLGAGAQETQYF.

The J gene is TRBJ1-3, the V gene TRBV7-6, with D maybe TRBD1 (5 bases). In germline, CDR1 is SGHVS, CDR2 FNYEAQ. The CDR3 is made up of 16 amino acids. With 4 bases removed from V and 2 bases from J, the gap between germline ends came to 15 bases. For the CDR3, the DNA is TGTGCCAGCAGCTCATTAAGGGGCGCGGCTGGAAACACCATATATTTT. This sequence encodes CASSSLRGAAGNTIYF.

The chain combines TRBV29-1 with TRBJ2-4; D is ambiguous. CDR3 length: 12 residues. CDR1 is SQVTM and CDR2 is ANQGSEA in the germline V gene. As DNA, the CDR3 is TGCAGTATCCTAGGGGCCAAAAACATTCAGTACTTC. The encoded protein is CSILGAKNIQYF. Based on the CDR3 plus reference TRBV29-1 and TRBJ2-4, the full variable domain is SAVISQKPSRDICQRGTSLTIQCQVDSQVTMMFWYRQQPGQSLTLIATANQGSEATYESGFVIDKFPISRPNLTFSTLTVSNMSPEDSSIYLCSILGAKNIQYFGAGTRLSVL.

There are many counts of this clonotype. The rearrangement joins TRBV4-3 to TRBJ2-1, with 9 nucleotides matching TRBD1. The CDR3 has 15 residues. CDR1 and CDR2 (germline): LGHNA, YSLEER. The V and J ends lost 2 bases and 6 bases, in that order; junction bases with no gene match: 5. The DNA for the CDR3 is TGCGCCAGCAGCCAACAGGGACAGGGCCTCAATGAGCAGTTCTTC. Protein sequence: CASSQQGQGLNEQFF.